This T cell receptor (beta chain) originates from a study of cytomegalovirus exposure and HLA in healthy donors. The wider study: An analysis done earlier identified about 120 million unique TCR beta sequences from approximately 200 million T cells. Caucasian-associated ancestry cluster membership applied to approximately 81% of around 400 genotyped donors. Findings and caveats of the study: It was assumed in the presence/absence analyses that sequencing depth was roughly uniform across donors.

Details on this clone: The antigen is undetermined.

PCR involved 60 Vbeta and 13 Jbeta primers. Sequenced by immunoSEQ multiplex PCR; TCRdb stores in-frame clones only, minus some. Counted here are tens of thousands of clones, about 77% occurring once; the ten biggest clones make up under 8%. Trimming pared 0 bases from V and 4 bases from J, leaving 9 bases between. The germline CDR1 and CDR2 sequences are SEHNR and FQNEAQ (reference sequence). This CDR3 is 14 amino acids long. This receptor was identified in a man aged 25 to 45 in good health and CMV-seropositive. Sequencing was performed on PBMCs. V gene TRBV7-9 combines with J gene TRBJ1-2; TRBD1 is a possible D gene (5 bases). The CDR3 region has the DNA TGTGCCAGCAGCTTAGCGGAGGGGAGCTATGGCTACACCTTC. It translates to CASSLAEGSYGYTF.